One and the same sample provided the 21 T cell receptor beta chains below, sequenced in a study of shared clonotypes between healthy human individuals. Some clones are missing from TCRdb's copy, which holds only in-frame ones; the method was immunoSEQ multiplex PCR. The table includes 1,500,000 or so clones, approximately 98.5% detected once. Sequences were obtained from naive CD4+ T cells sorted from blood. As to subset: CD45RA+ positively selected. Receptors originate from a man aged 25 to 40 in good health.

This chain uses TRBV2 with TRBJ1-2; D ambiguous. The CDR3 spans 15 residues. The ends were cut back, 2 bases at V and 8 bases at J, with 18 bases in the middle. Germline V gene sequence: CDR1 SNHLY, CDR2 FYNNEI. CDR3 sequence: CASSEWRAPSGGYTF. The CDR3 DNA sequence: TGTGCCAGCAGTGAATGGAGGGCCCCGTCGGGGGGCTACACCTTC.

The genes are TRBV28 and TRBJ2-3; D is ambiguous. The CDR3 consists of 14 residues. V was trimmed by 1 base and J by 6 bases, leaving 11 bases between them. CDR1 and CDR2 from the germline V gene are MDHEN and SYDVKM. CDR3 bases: TGTGCCAGCAGTTTATCCCCTAGTCTGGATACGCAGTATTTT. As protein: CASSLSPSLDTQYF.

The CDR3 spells CASRLNPTDTQYF. In nucleotides, the CDR3 is TGTGCCAGCAGACTCAACCCCACAGATACGCAGTATTTT. The chain couples TRBV7-2 to TRBJ2-3, with D uncertain. V was shortened by 6 bases and J by 2 bases, with 9 bases between the two germline ends. The CDR3 is made up of 13 amino acids. CDR1 and CDR2 (germline): SGHTA, FQGNSA.

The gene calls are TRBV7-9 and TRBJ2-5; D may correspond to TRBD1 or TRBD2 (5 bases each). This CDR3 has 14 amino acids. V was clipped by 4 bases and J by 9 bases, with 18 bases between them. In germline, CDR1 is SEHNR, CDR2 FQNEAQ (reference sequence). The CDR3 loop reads CASSSHRDGGPQYF. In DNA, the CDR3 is TGTGCCAGCAGCTCGCACCGGGACGGCGGGCCCCAGTACTTC.

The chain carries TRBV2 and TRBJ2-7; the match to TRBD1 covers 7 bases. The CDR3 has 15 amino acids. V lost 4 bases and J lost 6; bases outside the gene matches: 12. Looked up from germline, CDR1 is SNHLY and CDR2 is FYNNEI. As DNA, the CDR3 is TGTGCCAGCAGTGGGACGACAGGGATGGTAAGCGAGCAGTACTTC. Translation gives CASSGTTGMVSEQYF.

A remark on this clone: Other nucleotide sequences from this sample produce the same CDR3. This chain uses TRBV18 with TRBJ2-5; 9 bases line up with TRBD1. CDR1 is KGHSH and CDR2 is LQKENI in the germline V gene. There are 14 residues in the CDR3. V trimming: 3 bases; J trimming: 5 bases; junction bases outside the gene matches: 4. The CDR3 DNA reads TGTGCCAGCTCACCCCTGGACAGGGGCGAGACCCAGTACTTC. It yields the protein CASSPLDRGETQYF.

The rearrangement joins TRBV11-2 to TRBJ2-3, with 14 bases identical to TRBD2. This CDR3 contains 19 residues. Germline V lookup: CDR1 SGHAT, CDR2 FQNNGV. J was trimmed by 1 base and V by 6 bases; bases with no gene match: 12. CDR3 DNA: TGTGCCAGCAGTTATCGTAGACTAGCGGGAGGGAAAGGCACAGATACGCAGTATTTT. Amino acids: CASSYRRLAGGKGTDTQYF.

As DNA, the CDR3 is TGTGCCAGCAGCCGGGACCGATGGGAGCAGTTCTTC. This codes for CASSRDRWEQFF. The rearrangement joins TRBV2 to TRBJ2-1; D may be TRBD1 or TRBD2 (5 bases each). The V gene lost 6 bases and the J gene lost 10 bases, with 13 bases spanning the gap. Per germline, CDR1 SNHLY and CDR2 FYNNEI. The CDR3 spans 12 residues.

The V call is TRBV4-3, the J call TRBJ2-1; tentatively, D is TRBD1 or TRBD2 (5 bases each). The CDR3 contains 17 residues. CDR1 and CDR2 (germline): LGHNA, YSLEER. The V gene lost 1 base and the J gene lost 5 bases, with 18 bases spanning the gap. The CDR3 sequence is CASSQALGDADNNEQFF. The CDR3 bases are TGCGCCAGCAGCCAAGCCCTGGGGGACGCAGATAACAATGAGCAGTTCTTC.

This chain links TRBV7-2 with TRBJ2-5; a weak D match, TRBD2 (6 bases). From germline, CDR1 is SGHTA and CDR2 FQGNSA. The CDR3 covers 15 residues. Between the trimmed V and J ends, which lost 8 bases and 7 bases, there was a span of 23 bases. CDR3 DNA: TGTGCCAGCCGGCCTTTTCGGGGACTCATCGGGACCCAGTACTTC. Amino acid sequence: CASRPFRGLIGTQYF.

The CDR3 loop reads CASSLKTTGTAVTGELFF. The DNA for the CDR3 is TGTGCCAGCTCACTTAAAACGACTGGGACTGCGGTCACCGGGGAGCTGTTTTTT. The rearrangement uses TRBV18 and TRBJ2-2; maybe TRBD2 (6 bases). Germline assignment: CDR1 KGHSH and CDR2 LQKENI. This CDR3 contains 18 residues. V lost 4 bases and J 4 bases, leaving 22 bases between the germline ends.

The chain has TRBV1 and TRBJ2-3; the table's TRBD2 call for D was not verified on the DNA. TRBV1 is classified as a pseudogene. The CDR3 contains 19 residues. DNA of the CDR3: TGCACCAGCAGCCAAGATCGTGGCCCACTAGCAGGAGACACAGATACGCAGTATTTT. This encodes CTSSQDRGPLAGDTDTQYF.

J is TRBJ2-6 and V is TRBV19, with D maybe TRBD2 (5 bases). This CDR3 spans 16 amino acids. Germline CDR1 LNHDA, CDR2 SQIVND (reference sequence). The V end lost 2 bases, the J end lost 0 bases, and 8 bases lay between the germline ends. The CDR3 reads CASSISRGSGANVLTF. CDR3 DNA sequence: TGTGCCAGTAGTATATCCCGGGGCTCTGGGGCCAACGTCCTGACTTTC. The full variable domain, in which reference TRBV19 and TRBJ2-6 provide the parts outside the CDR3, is DGGITQSPKYLFRKEGQNVTLSCEQNLNHDAMYWYRQDPGQGLRLIYYSQIVNDFQKGDIAEGYSVSREKKESFPLTVTSAQKNPTAFYLCASSISRGSGANVLTFGAGSRLTVL.

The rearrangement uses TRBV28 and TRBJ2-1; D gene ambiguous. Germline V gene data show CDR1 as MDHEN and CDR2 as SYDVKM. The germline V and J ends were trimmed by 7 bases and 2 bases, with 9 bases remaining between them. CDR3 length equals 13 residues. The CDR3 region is CASTDIAYNEQFF. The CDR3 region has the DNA TGTGCCAGCACTGATATCGCCTACAATGAGCAGTTCTTC.

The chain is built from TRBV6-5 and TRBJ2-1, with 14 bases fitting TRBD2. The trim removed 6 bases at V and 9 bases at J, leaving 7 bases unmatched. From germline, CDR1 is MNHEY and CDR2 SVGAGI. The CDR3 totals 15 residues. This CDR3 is CASSSTGLAGGEQFF. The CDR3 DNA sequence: TGTGCCAGCAGCTCCACCGGACTAGCGGGAGGTGAGCAGTTCTTC.

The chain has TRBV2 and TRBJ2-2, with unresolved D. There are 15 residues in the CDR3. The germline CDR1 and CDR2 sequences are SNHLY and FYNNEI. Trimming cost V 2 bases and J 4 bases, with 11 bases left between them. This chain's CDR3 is CASSEFVSGTGELFF. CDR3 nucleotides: TGTGCCAGCAGTGAATTTGTGTCTGGCACCGGGGAGCTGTTTTTT.

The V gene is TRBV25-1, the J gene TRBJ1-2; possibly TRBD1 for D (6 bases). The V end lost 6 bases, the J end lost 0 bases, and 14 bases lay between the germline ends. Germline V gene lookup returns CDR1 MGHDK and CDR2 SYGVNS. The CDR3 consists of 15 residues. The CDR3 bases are TGTGCCAGCAGGGGACATTTTACCTCTAACTATGGCTACACCTTC. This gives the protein CASRGHFTSNYGYTF.

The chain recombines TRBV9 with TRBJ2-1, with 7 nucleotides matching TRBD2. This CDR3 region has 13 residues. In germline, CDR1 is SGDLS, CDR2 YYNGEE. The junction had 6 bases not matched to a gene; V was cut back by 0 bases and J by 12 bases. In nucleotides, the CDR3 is TGTGCCAGCAGCGTAGAGGTTAGCGGGCTGCAGTTCTTC. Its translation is CASSVEVSGLQFF.

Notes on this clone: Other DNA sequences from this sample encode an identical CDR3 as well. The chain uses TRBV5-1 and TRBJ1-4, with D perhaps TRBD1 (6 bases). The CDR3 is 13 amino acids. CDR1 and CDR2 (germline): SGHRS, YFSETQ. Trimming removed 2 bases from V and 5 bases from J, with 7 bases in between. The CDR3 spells CASSLGGNEKLFF. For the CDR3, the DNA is TGCGCCAGCAGCTTAGGGGGGAATGAAAAACTGTTTTTT. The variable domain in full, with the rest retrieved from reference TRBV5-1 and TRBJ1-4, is KAGVTQTPRYLIKTRGQQVTLSCSPISGHRSVSWYQQTPGQGLQFLFEYFSETQRNKGNFPGRFSGRQFSNSRSEMNVSTLELGDSALYLCASSLGGNEKLFFGSGTQLSVL.

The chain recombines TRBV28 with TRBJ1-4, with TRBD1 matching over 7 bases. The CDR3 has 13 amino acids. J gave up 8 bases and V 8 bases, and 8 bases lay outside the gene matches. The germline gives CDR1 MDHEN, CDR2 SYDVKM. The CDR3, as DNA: TGTGCCAGCGGGGACAGCCCTGAAGAAAAACTGTTTTTT. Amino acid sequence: CASGDSPEEKLFF.

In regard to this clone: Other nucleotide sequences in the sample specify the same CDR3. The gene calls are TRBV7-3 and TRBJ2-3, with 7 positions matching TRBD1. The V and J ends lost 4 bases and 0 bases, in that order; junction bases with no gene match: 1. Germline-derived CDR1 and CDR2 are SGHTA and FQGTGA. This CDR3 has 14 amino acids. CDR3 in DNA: TGTGCCAGCAGCTCGACAGGGAGCACAGATACGCAGTATTTT. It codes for CASSSTGSTDTQYF.